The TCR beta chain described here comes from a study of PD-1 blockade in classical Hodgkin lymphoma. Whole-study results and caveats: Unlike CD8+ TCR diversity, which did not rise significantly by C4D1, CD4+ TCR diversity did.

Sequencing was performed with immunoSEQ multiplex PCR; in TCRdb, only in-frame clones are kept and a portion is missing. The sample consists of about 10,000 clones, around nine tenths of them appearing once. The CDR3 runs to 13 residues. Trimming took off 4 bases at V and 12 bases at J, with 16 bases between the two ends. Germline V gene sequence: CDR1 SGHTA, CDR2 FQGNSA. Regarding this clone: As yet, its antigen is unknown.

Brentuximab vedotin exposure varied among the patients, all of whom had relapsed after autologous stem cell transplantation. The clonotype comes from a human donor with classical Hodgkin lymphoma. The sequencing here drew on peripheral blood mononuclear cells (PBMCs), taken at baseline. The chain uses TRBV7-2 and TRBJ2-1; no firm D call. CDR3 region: CASSSSGPVGQFF. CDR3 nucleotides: TGTGCCAGCAGCTCCTCTGGGCCCGTAGGGCAGTTCTTC.